The clone carrying this T cell receptor beta chain has only one observation. Its antigen remains unknown. The table came from immunoSEQ multiplex PCR; TCRdb's copy has only in-frame clones and leaves some out. The repertoire holds under 35,000 clones, with 85% to 90% as singletons. These data come from a study of T cells in narcolepsy. Notes on the study in general: Reportedly, autoreactive clonotypes were serially detected in patients' blood but not controls'.

The germline V gene encodes CDR1 SGHTA and CDR2 FQGNSA. The junction had 6 bases not matched to a gene; V was cut back by 4 bases and J by 2 bases. This CDR3 has 15 amino acids. Sequencing was carried out using CD45RA- memory CD4+ T cells from PBMCs. This TCR derives from a human donor with narcolepsy. The genes are TRBV7-2 and TRBJ1-2; 8 positions agree with TRBD1. Here the CDR3 reads CASSSSGQGNYGYTF. DNA for the CDR3: TGTGCCAGCAGCTCCTCCGGACAGGGCAACTATGGCTACACCTTC.